This TCR beta chain was sequenced for a study of shared clonotypes between healthy human individuals. The authors split each subset's genomic DNA evenly across several immunoSEQ plates. Here immunoSEQ multiplex PCR was the method, and the copy in TCRdb shows in-frame clones only, minus some. The sample yields about 2.1 million clones, under 95% seen once. Positively selected for CCR7, the CD45RO-negative cells used as naive CD8 cells excluded terminally differentiated effector memory CD45RA+ cells. The CDR3 has 14 residues. V gave up 4 bases and J gave up 4 bases, with 11 bases separating them. Germline CDR1 MNHNS, CDR2 SASEGT.

The chain combines TRBV6-1 with TRBJ2-1, with a possible D match to TRBD2 (6 bases). Sequencing was carried out using naive CD8+ T cells from PBMCs. The sequence came from a man younger than 30 in good health. Some clones in this sample may be carry-over from other donors' samples. The CDR3 is CASSARDSYNEQFF. The CDR3 DNA is TGTGCCAGCAGTGCCCGGGACTCGTACAATGAGCAGTTCTTC.